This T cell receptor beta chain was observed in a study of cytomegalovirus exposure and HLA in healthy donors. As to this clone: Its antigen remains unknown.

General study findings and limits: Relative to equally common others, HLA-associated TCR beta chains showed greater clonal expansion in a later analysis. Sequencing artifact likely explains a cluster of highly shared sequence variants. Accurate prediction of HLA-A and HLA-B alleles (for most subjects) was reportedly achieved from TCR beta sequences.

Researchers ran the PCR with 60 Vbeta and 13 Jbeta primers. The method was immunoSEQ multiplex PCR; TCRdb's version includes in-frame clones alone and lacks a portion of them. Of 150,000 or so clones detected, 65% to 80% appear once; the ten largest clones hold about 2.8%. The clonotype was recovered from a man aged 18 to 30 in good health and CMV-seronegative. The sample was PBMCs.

The CDR3, as DNA: TGTGCCAGCAGTTGGACTAAGGACAGGCCCATCTCCTACAATGAGCAGTTCTTC. It is translated as CASSWTKDRPISYNEQFF. V gene TRBV2 combines with J gene TRBJ2-1; perhaps TRBD1 as D (7 bases). The CDR3 consists of 18 residues. V was clipped by 5 bases and J by 0 bases, with 20 bases between them. The germline V gene has CDR1 SNHLY and CDR2 FYNNEI.